A single sample is the source of the 22 T cell receptor beta chains below, sequenced in a study of blood T cell repertoires in COVID-19. Data came from immunoSEQ multiplex PCR; TCRdb stores just in-frame clones and leaves some out. The table records fewer than 350,000 clones, approximately 90% of them present only once. Source material: PBMCs or T cells enriched from blood (not recorded which). Source of these receptors: a woman between 40 and 50 years old who had recovered from COVID-19.

The chain carries TRBV5-8 and TRBJ1-5; D ambiguous. Trimming took 0 bases from V and 5 from J, leaving 9 bases between them. The CDR3 is 14 amino acids. Per germline, CDR1 SGHTS and CDR2 YDEGEE. The CDR3 loop is CASSLDGGYQPQHF. The CDR3 DNA is TGTGCCAGCAGCTTGGACGGAGGATATCAGCCCCAGCATTTT.

V gene TRBV20-1 combines with J gene TRBJ2-3; D is ambiguous. CDR3 length: 11 residues. CDR1 and CDR2 (germline): DFQATT, SNEGSKA (reference sequence). The V and J ends lost 5 bases and 1 base respectively, with 4 bases between them. CDR3 region: CSAAGTDTQYF. CDR3 nucleotides: TGCAGTGCTGCAGGCACAGATACGCAGTATTTT.

The chain joins TRBV5-1 to TRBJ1-1; the D gene is possibly TRBD1 (6 bases). The CDR3 totals 14 residues. Trimming pared 0 bases from V and 4 bases from J, leaving 10 bases between. The germline V gene encodes CDR1 SGHRS and CDR2 YFSETQ. CDR3 sequence reads: CASSLEGVTTEAFF. As DNA, the CDR3 is TGCGCCAGCAGCTTGGAGGGGGTGACCACTGAAGCTTTCTTT.

J is TRBJ2-3 and V is TRBV2; D unclear. CDR3 length: 13 residues. The germline V gene encodes CDR1 SNHLY and CDR2 FYNNEI. V was trimmed by 7 bases and J by 2 bases, leaving 10 bases between them. Written as DNA, the CDR3 is TGTGCCAGCATGGGCAGAGACACAGATACGCAGTATTTT. Protein sequence: CASMGRDTDTQYF.

The chain combines TRBV28 with TRBJ1-2, with 8 bases matching TRBD1. CDR1 and CDR2 from the germline V gene are MDHEN and SYDVKM. The J segment lost 6 bases and the V segment lost 9 bases, leaving 18 bases of the junction unmatched. This CDR3 is built from 16 residues. CDR3 amino acids: CASGFSEPRQGHGYTF. The CDR3 DNA reads as TGTGCCAGTGGGTTTTCGGAGCCCAGACAGGGGCATGGCTACACCTTC.

The genes are TRBV27 and TRBJ2-2; D gene uncertain. The CDR3 has 15 amino acids. Trimming cost V 2 bases and J 2 bases, with 9 bases left between them. Per the germline V gene, CDR1 is MNHEY and CDR2 is SMNVEV (reference sequence). In DNA form, the CDR3 reads TGTGCCAGCAGTTTAATGTACGGTAACACCGGGGAGCTGTTTTTT. This encodes CASSLMYGNTGELFF.

The chain carries TRBV28 and TRBJ2-7; weak D call: TRBD2 (7 bases). V lost 2 bases and J lost 4, with 21 bases in between. There are 17 residues in the CDR3. Germline lookup yields CDR1 MDHEN and CDR2 SYDVKM. This CDR3 reads CASSLRGGPSPHYEQYF. Written as DNA, the CDR3 is TGTGCCAGCAGTTTAAGGGGGGGTCCATCCCCCCATTACGAGCAGTACTTC.

The gene calls are TRBV10-1 and TRBJ2-7, with TRBD1 identical over 10 bases. CDR1 and CDR2 (germline): WNHNN, SYGVQD (reference sequence). V dropped 3 bases and J dropped 2; count of bases not matched to a gene: 4. The CDR3 is made up of 15 amino acids. The CDR3 region is CASSDPGQGTYEQYF. The DNA for the CDR3 is TGCGCCAGCAGTGACCCGGGACAGGGGACCTACGAGCAGTACTTC.

This clone has just a few counts. This sequence joins TRBV1 and TRBJ2-5; TRBD1 is the table's D call and was not checked against the DNA. TRBV1 corresponds to a pseudogene. The CDR3 totals 16 residues. The CDR3 nucleotides read TGCACCAGCAGCCAAGTCCCCGACAGGATCCAAGAGACCCAGTACTTC. Translating it yields CTSSQVPDRIQETQYF.

V gene TRBV4-1 combines with J gene TRBJ2-7; TRBD2 agrees at 10 bases. The germline V gene has CDR1 MGHRA and CDR2 YSYEKL. V lost 4 bases, J lost 1 base, and 13 bases stayed unmatched. There are 18 residues in the CDR3. CDR3 amino acids: CASSPSRGLAGESYEQYF. CDR3 nucleotide sequence: TGCGCCAGCAGCCCCTCCCGTGGGCTAGCGGGAGAGTCCTACGAGCAGTACTTC.

This chain links TRBV7-2 with TRBJ2-1, with TRBD2 identical over 13 bases. The ends lost 5 bases at V and 7 bases at J; junction bases unmatched: 8. Germline V CDR1 and CDR2: SGHTA, FQGNSA. CDR3 size: 16 residues. The chain's CDR3 is CASSPGLAGDGNEQFF. For the CDR3, the DNA is TGTGCCAGCAGCCCCGGACTAGCGGGGGACGGAAATGAGCAGTTCTTC.

The V gene is TRBV27, the J gene TRBJ2-1; no clear D gene. V shed 3 bases and J shed 0 bases, with 12 bases lying between them. Germline CDR1 and CDR2: MNHEY and SMNVEV (reference sequence). The length of the CDR3 is 16 residues. The DNA for the CDR3 is TGTGCCAGCAGTTTGCAGGCCTACTCCTCCTACAATGAGCAGTTCTTC. Its protein product is CASSLQAYSSYNEQFF.

The genes are TRBV18 and TRBJ1-2; no reliable D call. The CDR3 is 13 amino acids. The V end lost 3 bases, the J end lost 6 bases, and 11 bases lay between the germline ends. Per the germline V gene, CDR1 is KGHSH and CDR2 is LQKENI. CDR3 loop: CASSPQERHGYTF. CDR3 sequence (DNA): TGTGCCAGCTCACCCCAGGAACGGCATGGCTACACCTTC.

The chain joins TRBV9 to TRBJ2-7; TRBD1 matches at 8 bases. The CDR3 runs 13 residues. The junction had 3 bases not matched to a gene; V was cut back by 3 bases and J by 4 bases. Germline values: CDR1 SGDLS, CDR2 YYNGEE. DNA of the CDR3: TGTGCCAGCAGCGCGTGGACAGGGTACGAGCAGTACTTC. Translated, it gives CASSAWTGYEQYF.

The gene calls are TRBV6-5 and TRBJ1-6; perhaps TRBD1 as D (6 bases). V gave up 7 bases and J gave up 7 bases, with 14 bases separating them. The germline V gene has CDR1 MNHEY and CDR2 SVGAGI. The CDR3 is 14 amino acids. For the CDR3, the DNA is TGTGCCAGCAAGCTGACAGGCGAGAATTCACCCCTCCACTTT. This codes for CASKLTGENSPLHF.

The chain has TRBV7-2 and TRBJ1-2; tentatively, D is TRBD1 (5 bases). Germline V lookup: CDR1 SGHTA, CDR2 FQGNSA. V gave up 6 bases and J gave up 0 bases, with 17 bases separating them. There are 16 residues in the CDR3. CDR3 in DNA: TGTGCCAGCAGTTACAGGCAGGAGTCTCCTAACTATGGCTACACCTTC. This gives the protein CASSYRQESPNYGYTF.

This rearrangement joins TRBV27 to TRBJ1-4, with D hard to call. Germline V gene lookup returns CDR1 MNHEY and CDR2 SMNVEV (reference sequence). The CDR3 has 14 residues. The V and J ends lost 2 bases and 6 bases respectively, with 10 bases between them. This chain's CDR3 is CASSLGHWDEKLFF. CDR3 bases: TGTGCCAGCAGTTTAGGGCACTGGGATGAAAAACTGTTTTTT.

This clone was detected only once. The chain links TRBV6-1 to TRBJ2-2; 10 bases are a match to TRBD1. The CDR3 loop spans 16 amino acids. Germline V lookup: CDR1 MNHNS, CDR2 SASEGT. Trimming removed 3 bases from V and 1 base from J; junction bases left unmatched: 2. DNA of the CDR3: TGTGCCAGCAGTGACCGGGACAGGGGGAACACCGGGGAGCTGTTTTTT. The encoded protein is CASSDRDRGNTGELFF.

The rearrangement uses TRBV4-3 and TRBJ2-1, with 8 bases lining up with TRBD2. Trimming took 0 bases from V and 4 from J; bases not matched to a gene: 2. The CDR3 totals 15 residues. CDR1 LGHNA and CDR2 YSLEER come from the germline V gene. The CDR3 reads CASSQDSGVYNEQFF. The CDR3 bases are TGCGCCAGCAGCCAAGATAGCGGGGTATACAATGAGCAGTTCTTC.

CDR3 nucleotides: TGTGCCAGCAGCTTGCAGCGCTCCTCGAGGGTAGCTGAAGCTTTCTTT. Translated: CASSLQRSSRVAEAFF. The rearrangement links TRBV5-6 to TRBJ1-1; D gene uncertain. The ends were cut back, 1 base at V and 6 bases at J, with 19 bases in the middle. The CDR3 extends over 16 amino acids. Germline CDR1 is SGHDT and CDR2 is YYEEEE.

The chain recombines TRBV11-3 with TRBJ1-6; possibly TRBD1 for D (5 bases). Trimming took 8 bases from V and 4 from J, leaving 18 bases between them. CDR1 is SGHNT, CDR2 YENEEA, per germline. This CDR3 is 16 amino acids long. CDR3 sequence: CASAPKGLSYNSPLHF. CDR3 coding DNA: TGTGCCAGCGCACCGAAGGGACTCTCTTATAATTCACCCCTCCACTTT.

The CDR3 coding sequence is TGCGCCAGCACGGAGGGGGCTTACAATGAGCAGTTCTTC. This translates into CASTEGAYNEQFF. The chain joins TRBV10-2 to TRBJ2-1, with D perhaps TRBD1 (7 bases). This CDR3 spans 13 amino acids. Trimming left V 7 bases short and J 4 bases short, with 11 bases between. Germline V gene lookup returns CDR1 WSHSY and CDR2 SAAADI.